The present entry profiles one TCR beta chain with its context. Its specificity is not known. The data originate from a study of PD-L1 blockade in urothelial cancer. Study-wide results and caveats: When pretreatment blood TCR clonality was below the median, it predicted better survival.

The CDR3 totals 13 residues. The germline V gene has CDR1 SGHVS and CDR2 FQNEAQ. V was pared by 4 bases and J by 12 bases, with 10 bases of the junction left unmatched. Measured with immunoSEQ multiplex PCR; TCRdb has only the in-frame clones, and not every one. The repertoire includes about 120,000 clones, roughly 88% of them detected once, and 2.4% sits in the top ten. Time point of the sample: peripheral blood 6 weeks after treatment start. This TCR was sampled from a man between 45 and 60 years old with urothelial cancer. The chain combines TRBV7-8 with TRBJ1-1, with 8 bases that match TRBD1. The input for sequencing was PBMCs, taken around atezolizumab (anti-PD-L1) treatment. The CDR3 spells CASSWTGPLTTFF. CDR3 coding DNA: TGTGCCAGCAGCTGGACAGGGCCTCTGACGACTTTCTTT.